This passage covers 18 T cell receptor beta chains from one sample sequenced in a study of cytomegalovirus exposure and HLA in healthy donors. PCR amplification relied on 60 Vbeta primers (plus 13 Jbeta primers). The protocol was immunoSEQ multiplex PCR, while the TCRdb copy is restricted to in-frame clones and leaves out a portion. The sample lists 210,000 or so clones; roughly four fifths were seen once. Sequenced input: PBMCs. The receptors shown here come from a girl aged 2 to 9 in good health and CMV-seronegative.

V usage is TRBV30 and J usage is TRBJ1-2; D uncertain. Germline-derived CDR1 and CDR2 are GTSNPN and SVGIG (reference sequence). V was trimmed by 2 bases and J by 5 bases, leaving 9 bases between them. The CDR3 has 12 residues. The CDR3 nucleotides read TGTGCCTGGAGTTTATCAGGATATGGCTACACCTTC. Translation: CAWSLSGYGYTF. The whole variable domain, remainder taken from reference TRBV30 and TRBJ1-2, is SQTIHQWPATLVQPVGSPLSLECTVEGTSNPNLYWYRQAAGRGLQLLFYSVGIGQISSEVPQNLSASRPQDRQFILSSKKLLLSDSGFYLCAWSLSGYGYTFGSGTRLTVV.

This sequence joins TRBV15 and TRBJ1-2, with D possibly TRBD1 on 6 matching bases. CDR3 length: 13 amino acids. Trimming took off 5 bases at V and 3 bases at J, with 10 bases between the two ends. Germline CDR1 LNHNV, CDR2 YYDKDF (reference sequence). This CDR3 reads CATSLQGDYGYTF. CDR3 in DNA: TGTGCCACCAGCCTACAGGGTGACTATGGCTACACCTTC.

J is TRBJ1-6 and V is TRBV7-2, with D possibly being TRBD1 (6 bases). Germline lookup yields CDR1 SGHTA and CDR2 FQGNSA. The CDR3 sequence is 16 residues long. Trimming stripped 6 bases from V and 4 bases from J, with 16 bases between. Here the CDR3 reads CASRPTTGAYNSPLHF. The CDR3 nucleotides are TGTGCCAGCAGACCCACGACAGGAGCTTATAATTCACCCCTCCACTTT.

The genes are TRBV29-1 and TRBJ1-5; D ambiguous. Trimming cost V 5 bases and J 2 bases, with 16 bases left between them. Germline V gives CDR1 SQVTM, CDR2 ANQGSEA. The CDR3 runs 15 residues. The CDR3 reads CSVFSGWEGNQPQHF. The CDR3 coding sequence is TGCAGCGTTTTTTCGGGGTGGGAAGGCAATCAGCCCCAGCATTTT.

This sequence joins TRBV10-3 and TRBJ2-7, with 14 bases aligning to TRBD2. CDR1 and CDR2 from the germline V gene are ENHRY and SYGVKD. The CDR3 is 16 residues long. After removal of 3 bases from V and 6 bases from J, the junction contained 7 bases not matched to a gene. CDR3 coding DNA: TGTGCCATCAGTGAACCCGGAGGGACTAGCGGGGGCGAGCAGTACTTC. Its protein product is CAISEPGGTSGGEQYF.

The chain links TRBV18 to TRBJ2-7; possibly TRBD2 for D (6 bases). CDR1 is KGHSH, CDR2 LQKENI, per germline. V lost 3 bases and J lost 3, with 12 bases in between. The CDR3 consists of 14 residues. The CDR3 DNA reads TGTGCCAGCTCACCCTCAGTCGGGGGCTACGAGCAGTACTTC. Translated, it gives CASSPSVGGYEQYF.

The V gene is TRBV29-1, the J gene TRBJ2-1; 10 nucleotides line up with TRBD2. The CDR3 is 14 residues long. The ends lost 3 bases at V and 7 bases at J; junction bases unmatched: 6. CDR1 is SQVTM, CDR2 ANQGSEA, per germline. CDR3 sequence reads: CSVDRAGGGNEQFF. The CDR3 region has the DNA TGCAGCGTTGATCGAGCGGGGGGGGGTAATGAGCAGTTCTTC.

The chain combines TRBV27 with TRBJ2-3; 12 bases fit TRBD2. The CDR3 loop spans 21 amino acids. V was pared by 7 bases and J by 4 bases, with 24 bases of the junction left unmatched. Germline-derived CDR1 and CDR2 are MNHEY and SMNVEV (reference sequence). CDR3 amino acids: CASTRMLGASGRAGIPDTQYF. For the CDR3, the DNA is TGTGCCAGCACCCGGATGTTGGGGGCTAGCGGGAGGGCAGGAATCCCAGATACGCAGTATTTT.

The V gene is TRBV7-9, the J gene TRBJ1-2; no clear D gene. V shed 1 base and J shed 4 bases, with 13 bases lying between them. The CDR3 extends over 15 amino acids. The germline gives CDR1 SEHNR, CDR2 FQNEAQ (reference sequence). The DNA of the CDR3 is TGTGCCAGCAGCTTAGACAGCTATACTTCCTATGGCTACACCTTC. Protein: CASSLDSYTSYGYTF.

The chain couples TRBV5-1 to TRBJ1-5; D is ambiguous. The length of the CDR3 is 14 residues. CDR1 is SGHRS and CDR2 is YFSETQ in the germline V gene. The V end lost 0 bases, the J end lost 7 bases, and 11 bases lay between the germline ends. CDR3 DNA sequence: TGCGCCAGCAGCTTGGACTCAGGAACGCAGCCCCAGCATTTT. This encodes CASSLDSGTQPQHF.

CDR3 sequence: CASRLGGTYNEQFF. The CDR3 coding sequence is TGTGCAAGTCGCTTAGGAGGGACTTACAATGAGCAGTTCTTC. This rearrangement joins TRBV12-2 to TRBJ2-1; the tabulated D call, TRBD2, remains unverified against the DNA. TRBV12-2 constitutes a pseudogene. The CDR3 is 14 residues long.

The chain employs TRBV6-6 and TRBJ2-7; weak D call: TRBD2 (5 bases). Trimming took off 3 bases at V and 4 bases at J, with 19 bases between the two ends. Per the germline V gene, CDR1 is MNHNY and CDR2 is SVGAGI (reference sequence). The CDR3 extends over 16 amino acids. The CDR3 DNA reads TGTGCCAGCAGTTATAGGAGTGGGAGCCCAATGTACGAGCAGTACTTC. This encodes CASSYRSGSPMYEQYF.

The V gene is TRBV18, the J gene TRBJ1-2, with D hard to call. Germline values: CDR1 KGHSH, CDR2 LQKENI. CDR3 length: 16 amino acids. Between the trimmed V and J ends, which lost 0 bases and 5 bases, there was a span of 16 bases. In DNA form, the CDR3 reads TGTGCCAGCTCACCACCGAGCGCGAGGGTTTTGTATGGCTACACCTTC. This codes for CASSPPSARVLYGYTF. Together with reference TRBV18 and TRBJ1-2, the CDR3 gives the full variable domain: NAGVMQNPRHLVRRRGQEARLRCSPMKGHSHVYWYRQLPEEGLKFMVYLQKENIIDESGMPKERFSAEFPKEGPSILRIQQVVRGDSAAYFCASSPPSARVLYGYTFGSGTRLTVV.

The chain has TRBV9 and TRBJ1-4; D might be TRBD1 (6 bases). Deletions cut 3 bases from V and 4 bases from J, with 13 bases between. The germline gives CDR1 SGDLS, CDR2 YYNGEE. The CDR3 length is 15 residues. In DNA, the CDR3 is TGTGCCAGCAGCGGCAGGGGACATCTTAATGAAAAACTGTTTTTT. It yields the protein CASSGRGHLNEKLFF.

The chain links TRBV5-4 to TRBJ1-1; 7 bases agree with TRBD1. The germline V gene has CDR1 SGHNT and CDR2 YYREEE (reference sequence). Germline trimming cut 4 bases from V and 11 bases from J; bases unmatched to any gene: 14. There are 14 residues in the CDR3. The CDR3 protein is CASSIGTALHAAFF. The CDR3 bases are TGTGCCAGCAGCATCGGGACAGCCCTCCACGCCGCTTTCTTT.

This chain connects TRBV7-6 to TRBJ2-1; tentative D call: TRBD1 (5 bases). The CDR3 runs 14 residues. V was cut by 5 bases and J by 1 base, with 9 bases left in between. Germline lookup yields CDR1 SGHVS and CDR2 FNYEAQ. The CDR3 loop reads CASSPGFSYNEQFF. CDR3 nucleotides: TGTGCCAGCAGCCCAGGGTTTTCCTACAATGAGCAGTTCTTC. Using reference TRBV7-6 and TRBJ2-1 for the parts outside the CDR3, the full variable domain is GAGVSQSPRYKVTKRGQDVALRCDPISGHVSLYWYRQALGQGPEFLTYFNYEAQQDKSGLPNDRFSAERPEGSISTLTIQRTEQRDSAMYRCASSPGFSYNEQFFGPGTRLTVL.

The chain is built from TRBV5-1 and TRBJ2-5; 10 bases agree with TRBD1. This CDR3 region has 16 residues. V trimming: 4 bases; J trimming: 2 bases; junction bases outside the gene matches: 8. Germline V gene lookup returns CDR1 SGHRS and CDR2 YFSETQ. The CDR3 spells CASSGRTGGSQETQYF. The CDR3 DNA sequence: TGCGCCAGCAGCGGTCGGACAGGGGGGAGTCAAGAGACCCAGTACTTC.

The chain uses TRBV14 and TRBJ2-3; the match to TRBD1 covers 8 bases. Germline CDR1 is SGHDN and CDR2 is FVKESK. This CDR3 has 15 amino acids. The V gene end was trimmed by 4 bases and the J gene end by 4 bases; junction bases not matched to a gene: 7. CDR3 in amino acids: CASSLWDRPPDTQYF. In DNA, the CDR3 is TGTGCCAGCAGCCTTTGGGACAGGCCACCAGATACGCAGTATTTT. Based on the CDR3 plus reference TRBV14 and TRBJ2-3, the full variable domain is EAGVTQFPSHSVIEKGQTVTLRCDPISGHDNLYWYRRVMGKEIKFLLHFVKESKQDESGMPNNRFLAERTGGTYSTLKVQPAELEDSGVYFCASSLWDRPPDTQYFGPGTRLTVL.